This T cell receptor (beta chain) was profiled in a study of control samples from healthy donors and cancer patients. The CDR3 sequence is 15 residues long. Germline trimming cut 9 bases from V and 8 bases from J; bases unmatched to any gene: 11. The germline CDR1 and CDR2 sequences are WSHSY and SAAADI. Data came from immunoSEQ multiplex PCR; TCRdb stores just in-frame clones and leaves some out. The table has 390,000 or so clones, around 90% seen once. The V call is TRBV10-2, the J call TRBJ2-1, with 12 bases fitting TRBD1. Sequencing was carried out using PBMCs. The receptor was derived from a man aged 35-49 years with head and neck cancer. CDR3 coding DNA: TGCGCCAGTGCGCGAGGGACAGGGGGCAAGTATGAGCAGTTCTTC. Amino acid sequence: CASARGTGGKYEQFF.